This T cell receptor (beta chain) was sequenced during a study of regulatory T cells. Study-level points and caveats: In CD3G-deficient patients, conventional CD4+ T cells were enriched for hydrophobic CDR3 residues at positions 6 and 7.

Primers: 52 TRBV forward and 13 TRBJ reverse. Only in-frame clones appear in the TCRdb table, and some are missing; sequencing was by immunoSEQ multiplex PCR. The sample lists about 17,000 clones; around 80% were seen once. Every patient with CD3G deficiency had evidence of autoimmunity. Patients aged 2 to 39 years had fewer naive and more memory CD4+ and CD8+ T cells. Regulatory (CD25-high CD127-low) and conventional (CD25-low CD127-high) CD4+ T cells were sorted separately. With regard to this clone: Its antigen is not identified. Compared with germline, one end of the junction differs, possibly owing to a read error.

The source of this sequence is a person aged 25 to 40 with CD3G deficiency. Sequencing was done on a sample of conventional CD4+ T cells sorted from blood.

The CDR3 loop reads CASSLSSGTSLDF. The DNA of the CDR3 is TGTGCCAGCAGTTTATCCTCCGGGACCTCTCTAGACTTC. The chain uses TRBV28 and TRBJ2-5; D is possibly TRBD1 or TRBD2 (5 bases each). Germline assignment: CDR1 MDHEN and CDR2 SYDVKM. The CDR3 runs 13 residues.